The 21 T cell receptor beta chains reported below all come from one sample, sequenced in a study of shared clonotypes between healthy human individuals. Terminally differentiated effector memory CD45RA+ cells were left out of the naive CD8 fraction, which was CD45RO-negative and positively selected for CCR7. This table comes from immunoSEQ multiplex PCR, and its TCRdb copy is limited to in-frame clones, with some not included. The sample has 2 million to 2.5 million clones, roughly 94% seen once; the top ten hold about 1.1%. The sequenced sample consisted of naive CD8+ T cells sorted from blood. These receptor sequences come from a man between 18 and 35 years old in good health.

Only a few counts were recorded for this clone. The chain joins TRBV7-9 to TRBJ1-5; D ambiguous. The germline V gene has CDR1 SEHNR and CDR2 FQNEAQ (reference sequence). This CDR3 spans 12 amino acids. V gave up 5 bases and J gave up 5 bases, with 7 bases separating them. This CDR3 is CASSNLDQPQHF. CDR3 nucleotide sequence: TGTGCCAGCAGCAACCTTGATCAGCCCCAGCATTTT. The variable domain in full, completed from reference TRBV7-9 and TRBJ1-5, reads DTGVSQNPRHKITKRGQNVTFRCDPISEHNRLYWYRQTLGQGPEFLTYFQNEAQLEKSRLLSDRFSAERPKGSFSTLEIQRTEQGDSAMYLCASSNLDQPQHFGDGTRLSIL.

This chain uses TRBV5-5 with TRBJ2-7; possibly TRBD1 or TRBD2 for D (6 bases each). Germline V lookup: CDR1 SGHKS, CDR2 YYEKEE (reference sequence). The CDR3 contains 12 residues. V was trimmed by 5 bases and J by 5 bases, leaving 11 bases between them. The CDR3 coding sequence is TGTGCCAGCAGGACAGGCGGGAACGAGCAGTACTTC. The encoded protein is CASRTGGNEQYF.

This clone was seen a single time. CDR3 in amino acids: CASTAASDYNEQFF. The CDR3 bases are TGTGCCAGCACCGCGGCTAGCGACTACAATGAGCAGTTCTTC. J is TRBJ2-1 and V is TRBV7-9; TRBD2 might be the D (6 bases). Germline CDR1 is SEHNR and CDR2 is FQNEAQ (reference sequence). This CDR3 comprises 14 residues. Trimming pared 7 bases from V and 3 bases from J, leaving 13 bases between. The full variable domain, with the rest looked up from reference TRBV7-9 and TRBJ2-1, is DTGVSQNPRHKITKRGQNVTFRCDPISEHNRLYWYRQTLGQGPEFLTYFQNEAQLEKSRLLSDRFSAERPKGSFSTLEIQRTEQGDSAMYLCASTAASDYNEQFFGPGTRLTVL.

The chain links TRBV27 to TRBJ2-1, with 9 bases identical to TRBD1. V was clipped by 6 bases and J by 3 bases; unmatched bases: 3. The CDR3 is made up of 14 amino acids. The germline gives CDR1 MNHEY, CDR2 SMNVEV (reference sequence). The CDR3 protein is CASSGQGFYNEQFF. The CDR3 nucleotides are TGTGCCAGCAGCGGACAGGGGTTCTACAATGAGCAGTTCTTC.

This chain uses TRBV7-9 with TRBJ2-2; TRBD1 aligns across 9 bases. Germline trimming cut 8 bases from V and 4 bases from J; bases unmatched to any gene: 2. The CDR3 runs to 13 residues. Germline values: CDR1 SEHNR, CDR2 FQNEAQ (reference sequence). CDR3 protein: CASEDRGTGELFF. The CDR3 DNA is TGTGCCAGCGAGGACAGGGGCACCGGGGAGCTGTTTTTT.

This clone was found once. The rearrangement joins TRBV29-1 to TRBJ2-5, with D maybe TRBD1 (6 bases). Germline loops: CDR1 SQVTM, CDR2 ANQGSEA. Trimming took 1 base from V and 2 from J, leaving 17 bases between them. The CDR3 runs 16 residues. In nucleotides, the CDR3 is TGCAGCGTTGAAGTCCCCATGGGGGCGGGTCAAGAGACCCAGTACTTC. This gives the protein CSVEVPMGAGQETQYF.

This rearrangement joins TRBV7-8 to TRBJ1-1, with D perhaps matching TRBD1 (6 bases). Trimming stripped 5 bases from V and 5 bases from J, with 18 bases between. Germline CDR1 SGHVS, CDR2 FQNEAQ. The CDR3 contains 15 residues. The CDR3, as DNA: TGTGCCAGCAGCCCACCCGGGGGGGCTGGGACTGAAGCTTTCTTT. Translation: CASSPPGGAGTEAFF.

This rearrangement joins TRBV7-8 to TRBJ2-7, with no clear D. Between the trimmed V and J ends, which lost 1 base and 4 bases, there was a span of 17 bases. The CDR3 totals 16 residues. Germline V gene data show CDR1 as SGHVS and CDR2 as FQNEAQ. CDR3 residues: CASSLVPDTLLYEQYF. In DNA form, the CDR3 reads TGTGCCAGCAGCTTAGTCCCCGATACCTTACTGTACGAGCAGTACTTC.

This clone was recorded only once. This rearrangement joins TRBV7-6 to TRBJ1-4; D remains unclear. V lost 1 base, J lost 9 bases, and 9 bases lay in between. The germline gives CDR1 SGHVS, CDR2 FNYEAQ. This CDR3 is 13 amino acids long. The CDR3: CASSLDPQKKLFF. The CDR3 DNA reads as TGTGCCAGCAGCTTAGATCCACAGAAAAAACTGTTTTTT.

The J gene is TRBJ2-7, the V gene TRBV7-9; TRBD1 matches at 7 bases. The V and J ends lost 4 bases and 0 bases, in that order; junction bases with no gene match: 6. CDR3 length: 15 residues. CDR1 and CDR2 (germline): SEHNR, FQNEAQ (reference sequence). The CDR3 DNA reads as TGTGCCAGCAGCTCCTGGACAGGACACTCCTACGAGCAGTACTTC. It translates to CASSSWTGHSYEQYF.

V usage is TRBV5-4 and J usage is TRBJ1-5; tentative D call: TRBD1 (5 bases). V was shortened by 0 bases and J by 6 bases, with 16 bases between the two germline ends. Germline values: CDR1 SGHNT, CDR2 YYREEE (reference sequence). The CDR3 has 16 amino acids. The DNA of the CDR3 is TGTGCCAGCAGCTTGGTCCGCAGGGAGTTCTGTCAGCCCCAGCATTTT. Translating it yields CASSLVRREFCQPQHF.

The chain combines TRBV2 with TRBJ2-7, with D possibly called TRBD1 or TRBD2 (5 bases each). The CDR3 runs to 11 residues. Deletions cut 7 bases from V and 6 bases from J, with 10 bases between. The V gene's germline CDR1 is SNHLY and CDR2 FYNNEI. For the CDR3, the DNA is TGTGCCAGCAAGCTGGGACCCGAGCAGTACTTC. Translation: CASKLGPEQYF.

CDR3 DNA sequence: TGCGCCAGCAGCTTGGGACTCCGAGGGCTAGTAGTCGATGACACCGGGGAGCTGTTTTTT. Amino acids: CASSLGLRGLVVDDTGELFF. The chain joins TRBV5-1 to TRBJ2-2; a weak D match, TRBD2 (5 bases). V shed 0 bases and J shed 3 bases, with 24 bases lying between them. CDR3 size: 20 residues. Germline CDR1 reads SGHRS; CDR2 reads YFSETQ.

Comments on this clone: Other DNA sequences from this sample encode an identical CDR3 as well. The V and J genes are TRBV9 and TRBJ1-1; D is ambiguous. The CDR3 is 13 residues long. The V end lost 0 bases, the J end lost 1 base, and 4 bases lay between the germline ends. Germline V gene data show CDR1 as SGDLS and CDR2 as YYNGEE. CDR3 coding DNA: TGTGCCAGCAGCGTAGGCTCGAACACTGAAGCTTTCTTT. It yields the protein CASSVGSNTEAFF.

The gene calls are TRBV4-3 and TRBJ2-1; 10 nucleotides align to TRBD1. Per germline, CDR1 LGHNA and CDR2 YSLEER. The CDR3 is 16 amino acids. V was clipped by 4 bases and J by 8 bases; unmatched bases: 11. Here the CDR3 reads CASSPNRDRGLYEQFF. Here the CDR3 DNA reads TGCGCCAGCAGCCCAAACCGGGACAGGGGCCTTTATGAGCAGTTCTTC.

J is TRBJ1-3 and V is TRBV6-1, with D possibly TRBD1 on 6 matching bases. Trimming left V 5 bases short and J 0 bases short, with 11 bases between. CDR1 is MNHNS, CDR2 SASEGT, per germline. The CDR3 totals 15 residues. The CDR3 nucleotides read TGTGCCAGCAGTTCGAGACAGGCCTCTGGAAACACCATATATTTT. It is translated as CASSSRQASGNTIYF.

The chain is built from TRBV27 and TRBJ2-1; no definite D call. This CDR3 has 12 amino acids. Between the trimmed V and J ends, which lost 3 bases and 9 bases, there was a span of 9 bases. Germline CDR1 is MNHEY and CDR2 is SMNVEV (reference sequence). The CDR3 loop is CASSFRSGEQFF. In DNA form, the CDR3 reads TGTGCCAGCAGTTTTAGGTCGGGTGAGCAGTTCTTC.

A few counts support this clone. The CDR3 loop reads CASSPGTDGNYGYTF. CDR3 sequence (DNA): TGTGCCAGCAGCCCCGGGACGGACGGTAACTATGGCTACACCTTC. The chain carries TRBV7-2 and TRBJ1-2; TRBD1 is a possible D gene (5 bases). This CDR3 has 15 residues. Per the germline V gene, CDR1 is SGHTA and CDR2 is FQGNSA. Trimming stripped 5 bases from V and 1 base from J, with 14 bases between. The whole variable domain, filled in from reference TRBV7-2 and TRBJ1-2, reads GAGVSQSPSNKVTEKGKDVELRCDPISGHTALYWYRQSLGQGLEFLIYFQGNSAPDKSGLPSDRFSAERTGGSVSTLTIQRTQQEDSAVYLCASSPGTDGNYGYTFGSGTRLTVV.

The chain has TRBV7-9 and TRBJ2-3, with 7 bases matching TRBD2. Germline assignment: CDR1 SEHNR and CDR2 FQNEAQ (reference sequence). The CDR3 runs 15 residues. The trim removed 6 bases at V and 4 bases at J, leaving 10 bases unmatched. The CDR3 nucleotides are TGTGCCAGCAGTCCCGCTGACGGGAGGTCAGATACGCAGTATTTT. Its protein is CASSPADGRSDTQYF.

DNA for the CDR3: TGTGCCAGCTCACCACGGGACAGGGCGGCCGAGCAGTACTTC. The encoded protein is CASSPRDRAAEQYF. V gene TRBV18 combines with J gene TRBJ2-7, with 9 positions matching TRBD1. The ends lost 1 base at V and 6 bases at J; junction bases unmatched: 4. The CDR3 sequence is 14 residues long. Germline CDR1 KGHSH, CDR2 LQKENI.

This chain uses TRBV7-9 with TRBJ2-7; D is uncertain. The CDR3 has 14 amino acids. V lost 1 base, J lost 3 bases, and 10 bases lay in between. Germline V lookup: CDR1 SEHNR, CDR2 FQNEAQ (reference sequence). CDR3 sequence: CASSLDRTHYEQYF. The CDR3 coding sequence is TGTGCCAGCAGCTTAGACAGAACACACTACGAGCAGTACTTC. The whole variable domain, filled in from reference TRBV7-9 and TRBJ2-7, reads DTGVSQNPRHKITKRGQNVTFRCDPISEHNRLYWYRQTLGQGPEFLTYFQNEAQLEKSRLLSDRFSAERPKGSFSTLEIQRTEQGDSAMYLCASSLDRTHYEQYFGPGTRLTVT.